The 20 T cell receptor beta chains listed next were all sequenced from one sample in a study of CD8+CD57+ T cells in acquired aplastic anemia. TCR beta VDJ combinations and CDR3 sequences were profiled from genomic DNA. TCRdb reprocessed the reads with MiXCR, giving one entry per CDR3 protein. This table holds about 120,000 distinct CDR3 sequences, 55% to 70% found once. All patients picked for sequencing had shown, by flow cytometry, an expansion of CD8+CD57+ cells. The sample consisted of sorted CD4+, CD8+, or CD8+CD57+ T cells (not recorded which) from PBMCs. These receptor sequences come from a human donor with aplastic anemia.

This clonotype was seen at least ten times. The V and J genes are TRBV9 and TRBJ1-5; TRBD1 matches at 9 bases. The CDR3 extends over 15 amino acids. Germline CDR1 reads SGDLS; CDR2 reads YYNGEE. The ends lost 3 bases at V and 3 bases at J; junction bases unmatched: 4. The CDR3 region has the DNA TGTGCCAGCAGCGCGGGACAGGGACACAATCAGCCCCAGCATTTT. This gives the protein CASSAGQGHNQPQHF.

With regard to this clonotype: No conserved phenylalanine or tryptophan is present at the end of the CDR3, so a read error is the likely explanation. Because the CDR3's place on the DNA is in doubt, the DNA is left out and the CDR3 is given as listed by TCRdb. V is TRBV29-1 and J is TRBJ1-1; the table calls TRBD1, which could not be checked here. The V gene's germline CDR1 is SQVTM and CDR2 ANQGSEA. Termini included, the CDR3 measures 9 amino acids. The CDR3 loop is CSVDSGGMI.

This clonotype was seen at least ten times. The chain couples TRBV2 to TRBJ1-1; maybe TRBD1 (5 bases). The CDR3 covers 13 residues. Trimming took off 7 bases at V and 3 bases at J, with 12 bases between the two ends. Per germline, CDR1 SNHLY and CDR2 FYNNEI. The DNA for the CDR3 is TGTGCCAGCAAAGTACAGGACTACACTGAAGCTTTCTTT. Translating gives CASKVQDYTEAFF.

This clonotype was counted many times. The CDR3 DNA sequence: TGTGCCAGTAGTATCTCAGGGGGCGAAGACGAGCAGTACTTC. Its translation: CASSISGGEDEQYF. The chain has TRBV19 and TRBJ2-7; 8 bases align to TRBD1. The CDR3 sequence is 14 residues long. J was trimmed by 5 bases and V by 3 bases; bases with no gene match: 6. CDR1 and CDR2 from the germline V gene are LNHDA and SQIVND (reference sequence).

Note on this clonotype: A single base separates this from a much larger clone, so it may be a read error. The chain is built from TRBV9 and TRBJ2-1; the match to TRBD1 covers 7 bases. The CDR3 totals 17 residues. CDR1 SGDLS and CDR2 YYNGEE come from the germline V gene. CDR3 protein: CASSERQGNYLYNGQFF. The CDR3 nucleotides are TGTGCCAGCAGCGAACGACAGGGTAACTATCTCTACAATGGGCAGTTCTTC. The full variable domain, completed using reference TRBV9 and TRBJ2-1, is DSGVTQTPKHLITATGQRVTLRCSPRSGDLSVYWYQQSLDQGLQFLIQYYNGEERAKGNILERFSAQQFPDLHSELNLSSLELGDSALYFCASSERQGNYLYNGQFFGPGTRLTVL.

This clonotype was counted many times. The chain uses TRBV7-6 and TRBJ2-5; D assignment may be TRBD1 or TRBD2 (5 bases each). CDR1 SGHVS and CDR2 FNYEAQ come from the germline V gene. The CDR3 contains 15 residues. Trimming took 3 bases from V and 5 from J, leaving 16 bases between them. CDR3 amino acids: CASSLTLGAGETQYF. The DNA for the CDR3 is TGTGCCAGCAGCTTGACACTAGGGGCCGGGGAGACCCAGTACTTC.

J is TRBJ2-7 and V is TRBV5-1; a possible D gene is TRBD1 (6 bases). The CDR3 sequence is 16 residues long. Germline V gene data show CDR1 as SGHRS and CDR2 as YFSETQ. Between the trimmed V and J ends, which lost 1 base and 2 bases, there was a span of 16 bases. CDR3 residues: CASSLYGTTLAYEQYF. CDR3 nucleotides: TGCGCCAGCAGCTTGTACGGGACAACCTTAGCCTACGAGCAGTACTTC.

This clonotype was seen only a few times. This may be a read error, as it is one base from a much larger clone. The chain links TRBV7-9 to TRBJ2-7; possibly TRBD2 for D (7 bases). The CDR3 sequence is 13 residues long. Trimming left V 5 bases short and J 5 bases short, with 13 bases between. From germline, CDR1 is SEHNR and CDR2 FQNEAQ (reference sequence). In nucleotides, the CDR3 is TGTGCCAGCAGCCTCGCGGGGGCCGACGAGCAGTACTTC. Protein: CASSLAGADEQYF.

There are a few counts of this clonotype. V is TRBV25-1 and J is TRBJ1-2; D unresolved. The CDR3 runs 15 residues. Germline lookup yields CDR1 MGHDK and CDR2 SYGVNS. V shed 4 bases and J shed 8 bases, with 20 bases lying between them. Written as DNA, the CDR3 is TGTGCCAGCAGTGCTTTCGACGGCTCTTACATCGGCTACACCTTC. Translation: CASSAFDGSYIGYTF.

CDR3 residues: CATSRDVSNVLTF. In DNA, the CDR3 is TGTGCCACCAGCAGAGATGTATCCAACGTCCTGACTTTC. This rearrangement joins TRBV15 to TRBJ2-6; D is unresolved. Per germline, CDR1 LNHNV and CDR2 YYDKDF (reference sequence). This CDR3 is built from 13 residues. V was shortened by 0 bases and J by 8 bases, with 5 bases between the two germline ends.

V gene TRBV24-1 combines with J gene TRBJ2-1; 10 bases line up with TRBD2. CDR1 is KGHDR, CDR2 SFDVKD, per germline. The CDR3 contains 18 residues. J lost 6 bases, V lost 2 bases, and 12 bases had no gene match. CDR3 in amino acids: CATSDSRAGGRSINEQFF. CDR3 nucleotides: TGTGCCACCAGTGATTCTCGAGCGGGGGGGCGATCTATCAATGAGCAGTTCTTC.

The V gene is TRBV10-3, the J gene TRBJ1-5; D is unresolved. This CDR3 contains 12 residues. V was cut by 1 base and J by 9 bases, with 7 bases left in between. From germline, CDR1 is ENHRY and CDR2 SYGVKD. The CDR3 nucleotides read TGTGCCATCAGTGAGTTGACGGGGCCCCAGCATTTT. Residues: CAISELTGPQHF.

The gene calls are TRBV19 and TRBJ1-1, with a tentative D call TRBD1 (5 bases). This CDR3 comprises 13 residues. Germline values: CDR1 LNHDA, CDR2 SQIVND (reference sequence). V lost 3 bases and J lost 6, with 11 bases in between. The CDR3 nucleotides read TGTGCCAGTAGTATGGGGGTGTGGGCTGAAGCTTTCTTT. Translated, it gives CASSMGVWAEAFF.

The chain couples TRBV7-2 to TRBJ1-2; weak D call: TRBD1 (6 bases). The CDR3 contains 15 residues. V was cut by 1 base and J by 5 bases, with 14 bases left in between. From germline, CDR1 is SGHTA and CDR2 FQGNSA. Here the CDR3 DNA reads TGTGCCAGCAGCTTAGACTCGGGGAGGGGGTATGGCTACACCTTC. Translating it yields CASSLDSGRGYGYTF.

For the CDR3, the DNA is TGTGCCAGCAGCCTCGGCTCAGGGGGATCTTATGGCTACACCTTC. This codes for CASSLGSGGSYGYTF. The V and J genes are TRBV7-9 and TRBJ1-2, with 7 bases that match TRBD1. Germline V gene sequence: CDR1 SEHNR, CDR2 FQNEAQ (reference sequence). Losses at the gene ends were 5 bases for V and 5 bases for J; bases not matched to a gene: 11. This CDR3 spans 15 amino acids. The full variable domain, completed using reference TRBV7-9 and TRBJ1-2, is DTGVSQNPRHKITKRGQNVTFRCDPISEHNRLYWYRQTLGQGPEFLTYFQNEAQLEKSRLLSDRFSAERPKGSFSTLEIQRTEQGDSAMYLCASSLGSGGSYGYTFGSGTRLTVV.

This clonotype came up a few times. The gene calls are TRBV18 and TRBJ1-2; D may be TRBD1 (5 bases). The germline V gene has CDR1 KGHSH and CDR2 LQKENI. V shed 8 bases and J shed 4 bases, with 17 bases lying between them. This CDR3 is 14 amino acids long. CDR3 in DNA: TGTGCCAGCACGGGTCTCAGGGTTCCCTATGGCTACACCTTC. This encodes CASTGLRVPYGYTF.

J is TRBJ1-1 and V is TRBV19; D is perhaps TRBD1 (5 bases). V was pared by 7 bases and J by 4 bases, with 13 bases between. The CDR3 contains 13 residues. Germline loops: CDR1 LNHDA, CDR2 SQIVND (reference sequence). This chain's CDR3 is CASTVGGGTEAFF. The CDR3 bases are TGTGCCAGTACCGTCGGGGGGGGCACTGAAGCTTTCTTT.

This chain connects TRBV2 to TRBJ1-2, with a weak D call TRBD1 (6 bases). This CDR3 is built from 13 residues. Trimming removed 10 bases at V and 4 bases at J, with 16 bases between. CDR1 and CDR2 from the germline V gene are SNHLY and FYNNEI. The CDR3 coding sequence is TGTGCCACCGGGAGGGGGAATAGCTATGGCTACACCTTC. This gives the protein CATGRGNSYGYTF.

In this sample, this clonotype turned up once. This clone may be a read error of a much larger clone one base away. The CDR3 reads CASSLTAGTNQPQHF. The CDR3 nucleotides read TGTGCCAGCAGCTTAACTGCAGGGACAAATCAGCCCCAGCATTTT. The chain is built from TRBV2 and TRBJ1-5; the D gene is possibly TRBD1 (6 bases). The CDR3 extends over 15 amino acids. The V gene lost 6 bases and the J gene lost 4 bases, with 16 bases spanning the gap. The V gene's germline CDR1 is SNHLY and CDR2 FYNNEI.

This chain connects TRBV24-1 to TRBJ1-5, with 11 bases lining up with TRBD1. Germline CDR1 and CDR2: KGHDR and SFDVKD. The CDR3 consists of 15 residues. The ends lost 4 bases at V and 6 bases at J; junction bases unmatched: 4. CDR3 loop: CATSESGTGGQPQHF. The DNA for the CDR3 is TGTGCCACCAGTGAGTCAGGGACAGGGGGTCAGCCCCAGCATTTT.